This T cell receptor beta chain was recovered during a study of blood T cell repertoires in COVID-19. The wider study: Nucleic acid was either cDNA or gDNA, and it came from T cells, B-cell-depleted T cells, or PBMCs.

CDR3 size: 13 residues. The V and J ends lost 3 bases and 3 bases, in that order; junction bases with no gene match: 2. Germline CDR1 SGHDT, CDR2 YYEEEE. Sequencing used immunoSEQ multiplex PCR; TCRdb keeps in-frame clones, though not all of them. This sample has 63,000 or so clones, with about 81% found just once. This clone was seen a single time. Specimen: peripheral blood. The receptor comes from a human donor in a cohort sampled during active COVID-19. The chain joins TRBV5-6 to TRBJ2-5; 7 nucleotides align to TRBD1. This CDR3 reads CASSYTGEETQYF. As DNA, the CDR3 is TGTGCCAGCAGCTATACAGGGGAAGAGACCCAGTACTTC.